The 9 T cell receptor beta chains listed next were all sequenced from one sample in a study of blood T cell repertoires in COVID-19. Data came from immunoSEQ multiplex PCR; TCRdb stores just in-frame clones and leaves some out. The sample consists of some 60,000 clones, about four fifths of them appearing once. Input material: peripheral blood. All receptors derive from a woman aged 80 or over with acute or convalescent COVID-19.

V and J are TRBV19 and TRBJ1-1; maybe TRBD1 (5 bases). Germline V lookup: CDR1 LNHDA, CDR2 SQIVND (reference sequence). V shed 5 bases and J shed 6 bases, with 13 bases lying between them. This CDR3 contains 13 residues. The CDR3 sequence: CASSLQGRSEAFF. The CDR3 DNA sequence: TGTGCCAGTAGTCTTCAGGGCCGTTCTGAAGCTTTCTTT.

The chain carries TRBV30 and TRBJ2-1, with 8 bases aligning to TRBD2. Germline V gene sequence: CDR1 GTSNPN, CDR2 SVGIG (reference sequence). The length of the CDR3 is 11 residues. The ends lost 4 bases at V and 7 bases at J; junction bases unmatched: 0. CDR3 sequence: CAWTSGNEQFF. As DNA, the CDR3 is TGTGCCTGGACTAGCGGGAATGAGCAGTTCTTC.

This sequence joins TRBV19 and TRBJ2-1; the D is unclear. This CDR3 contains 15 residues. V was trimmed by 2 bases and J by 1 base, leaving 9 bases between them. Germline values: CDR1 LNHDA, CDR2 SQIVND (reference sequence). For the CDR3, the DNA is TGTGCCAGTAGTATATCTCGGAGATCCTACAATGAGCAGTTCTTC. It specifies CASSISRRSYNEQFF.

This chain links TRBV10-1 with TRBJ2-1; 7 bases are a match to TRBD2. Germline CDR1 and CDR2: WNHNN and SYGVQD (reference sequence). V was pared by 2 bases and J by 7 bases, with 8 bases of the junction left unmatched. The CDR3 has 15 amino acids. In nucleotides, the CDR3 is TGCGCCAGCAGTGAGGGGGCTAGCGGAAAAAATGAGCAGTTCTTC. Its translation: CASSEGASGKNEQFF.

This rearrangement joins TRBV11-3 to TRBJ2-2, with D perhaps TRBD2 (6 bases). The CDR3 extends over 15 amino acids. CDR1 and CDR2 from the germline V gene are SGHNT and YENEEA. The germline V and J ends were trimmed by 5 bases and 3 bases, with 13 bases remaining between them. CDR3 amino acids: CASSHRDSHTGELFF. CDR3 sequence (DNA): TGTGCCAGCAGCCACCGGGACTCGCACACCGGGGAGCTGTTTTTT.

This sequence joins TRBV7-8 and TRBJ2-1; 7 bases align to TRBD1. The junction had 9 bases not matched to a gene; V was cut back by 7 bases and J by 3 bases. The CDR3 is 15 residues long. Germline lookup yields CDR1 SGHVS and CDR2 FQNEAQ. The CDR3 sequence: CASTLAQGNYNEQFF. DNA for the CDR3: TGTGCCAGCACCCTTGCACAGGGGAACTACAATGAGCAGTTCTTC.

The table lists this clone with a count of one. The chain carries TRBV7-6 and TRBJ1-1; 9 positions agree with TRBD1. V dropped 1 base and J dropped 0; count of bases not matched to a gene: 3. The CDR3 loop spans 16 amino acids. Germline V CDR1 and CDR2: SGHVS, FNYEAQ. CDR3 in DNA: TGTGCCAGCAGCTTAGGGACAGGGGCTATGAACACTGAAGCTTTCTTT. Translating gives CASSLGTGAMNTEAFF.

The chain is built from TRBV7-2 and TRBJ2-1; 8 bases are a match to TRBD1. Germline V gene sequence: CDR1 SGHTA, CDR2 FQGNSA. The CDR3 extends over 13 amino acids. Trimming cost V 7 bases and J 12 bases; bases outside gene matches: 11. The CDR3 DNA follows: TGTGCCAGCATGCCGGGACAGGTCAAAGGGCAGTTCTTC. Residues: CASMPGQVKGQFF.

This sequence joins TRBV9 and TRBJ2-2; 13 bases agree with TRBD2. This CDR3 comprises 18 residues. The V gene end was trimmed by 3 bases and the J gene end by 3 bases; junction bases not matched to a gene: 8. CDR1 SGDLS and CDR2 YYNGEE come from the germline V gene. The CDR3 here is CASSGLAGGRSHTGELFF. CDR3 coding DNA: TGTGCCAGCAGCGGACTAGCGGGGGGTCGGTCACACACCGGGGAGCTGTTTTTT.